This T cell receptor (beta chain) stems from a study of cytomegalovirus exposure and HLA in healthy donors. Study-wide points: Earlier results showed most TCR beta V segments being productive about 87% or about 30% of the time. Accounts indicate the classifier identified cytomegalovirus status with strong specificity and sensitivity. The authors later found HLA-associated TCR beta chains more clonally expanded than equally common others. With later analysis, a missense DCLRE1C variant became linked to TCR beta V- and J-gene trimming.

Turning to this clone: The antigen remains unidentified.

The PCR was carried out with 60 Vbeta primers and 13 Jbeta primers. The data were produced by immunoSEQ multiplex PCR, yet TCRdb's version contains in-frame clones alone and is incomplete. Seen here are some 110,000 clones, approximately 70% observed once, and the top ten hold approximately 0.8%. The CDR3 is made up of 17 amino acids. Germline V gene lookup returns CDR1 LGHNT and CDR2 FRNRAP. V lost 0 bases, J lost 4 bases, and 19 bases lay in between. The sample comprised PBMCs. The rearrangement links TRBV12-5 to TRBJ2-7, with D hard to call. This TCR was sampled from a boy aged 5-17 years in good health and CMV-seronegative. The CDR3 coding sequence is TGTGCTAGTGGTTTGGTAAAATTGTTGTACGGGTCATACGAGCAGTACTTC. This sequence encodes CASGLVKLLYGSYEQYF.